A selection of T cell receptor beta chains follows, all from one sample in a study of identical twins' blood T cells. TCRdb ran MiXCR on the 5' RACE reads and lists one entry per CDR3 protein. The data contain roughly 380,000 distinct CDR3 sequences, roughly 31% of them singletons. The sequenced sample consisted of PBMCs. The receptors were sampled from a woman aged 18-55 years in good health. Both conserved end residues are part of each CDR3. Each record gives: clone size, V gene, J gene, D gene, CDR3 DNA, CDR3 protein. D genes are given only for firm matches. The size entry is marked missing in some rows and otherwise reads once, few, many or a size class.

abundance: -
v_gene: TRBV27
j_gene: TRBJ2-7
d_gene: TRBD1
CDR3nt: TGTGCCAGCAGTGCGGACAGGCTGATCACCTACGAGCAGTACTTC
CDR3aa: CASSADRLITYEQYF

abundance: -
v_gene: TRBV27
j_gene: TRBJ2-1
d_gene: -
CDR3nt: TGTGCCAGCTGGGGGGAACAATACAATGAGCAGTTCTTC
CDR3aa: CASWGEQYNEQFF

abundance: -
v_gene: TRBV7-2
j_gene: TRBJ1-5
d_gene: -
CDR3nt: TGTGCCAGCAGCTTACAAGGTGTGCAGGGAAATCAGCCCCAGCATTTT
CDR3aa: CASSLQGVQGNQPQHF

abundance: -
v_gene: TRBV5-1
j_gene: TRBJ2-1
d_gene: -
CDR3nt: TGCGCCAGCAGCTTGGGTGGTAGCGGTTACAATGAGCAGTTCTTC
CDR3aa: CASSLGGSGYNEQFF

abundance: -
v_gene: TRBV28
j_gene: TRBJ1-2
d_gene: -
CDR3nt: TGTGCCAGCCGAATACCCGGGGGGCGCTTTGGCTACACCTTC
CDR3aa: CASRIPGGRFGYTF

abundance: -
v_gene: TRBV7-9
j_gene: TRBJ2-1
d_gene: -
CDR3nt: TGTGCCAGCAGCTTAGCAGGGATCGATGATCAGTTCTTC
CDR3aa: CASSLAGIDDQFF

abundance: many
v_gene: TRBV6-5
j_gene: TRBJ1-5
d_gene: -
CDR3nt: TGTGCCAGCAGCCCCGGCCTGAATCAGCCCCAGCATTTT
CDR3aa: CASSPGLNQPQHF

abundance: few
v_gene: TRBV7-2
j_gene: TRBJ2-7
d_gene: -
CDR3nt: TGTGCCAGCAGCTTAGGGAACATCTACGAGCAGTACTTC
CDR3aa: CASSLGNIYEQYF

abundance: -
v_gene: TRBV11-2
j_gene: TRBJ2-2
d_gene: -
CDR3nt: TGTGCCAGCAGTCTGGGAGCGGTCGCCGGGGAGCTGTTTTTT
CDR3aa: CASSLGAVAGELFF

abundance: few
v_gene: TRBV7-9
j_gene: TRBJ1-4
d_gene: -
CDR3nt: TGTGCCAGCAGCCGCCACGGTGAAAAACTGTTTTTT
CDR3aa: CASSRHGEKLFF

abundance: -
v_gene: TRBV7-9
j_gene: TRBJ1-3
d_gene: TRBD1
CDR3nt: TGTGCCAGCAGCCCCACCGGGACAGGGTTCGGAAACACCATATATTTT
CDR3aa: CASSPTGTGFGNTIYF

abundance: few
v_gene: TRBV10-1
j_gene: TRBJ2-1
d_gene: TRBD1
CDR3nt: TGCGCCAGCACCTTTAAGACAGGGAATGAGCAGTTCTTC
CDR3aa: CASTFKTGNEQFF

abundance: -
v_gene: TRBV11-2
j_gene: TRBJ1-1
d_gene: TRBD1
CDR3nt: TGTGCCAGCAGCTTGGGACAGGGATTGAGCACTGAAGCTTTCTTT
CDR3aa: CASSLGQGLSTEAFF

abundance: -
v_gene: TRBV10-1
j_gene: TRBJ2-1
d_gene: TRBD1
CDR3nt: TGCGCCAGCAGTGAGTCTATCGGGACAGGACGGAGTAACACCCGTGAGCAGTTCTTC
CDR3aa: CASSESIGTGRSNTREQFF

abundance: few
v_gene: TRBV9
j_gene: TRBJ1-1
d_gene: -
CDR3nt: TGTGCCAGCAGCGGAGGAATTGGGACGGTCACTGAAGCTTTCTTT
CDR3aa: CASSGGIGTVTEAFF

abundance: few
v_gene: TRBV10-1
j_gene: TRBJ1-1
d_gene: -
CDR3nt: TGCGCCAGCAGTGAGAGAGTGGCCAGTGGGGCTTTCTTT
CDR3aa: CASSERVASGAFF

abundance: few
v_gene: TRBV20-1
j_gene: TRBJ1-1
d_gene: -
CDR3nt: TGCAGTGCTCCCAGCCTAAGGGGCGGCACTGAAGCTTTCTTT
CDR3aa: CSAPSLRGGTEAFF

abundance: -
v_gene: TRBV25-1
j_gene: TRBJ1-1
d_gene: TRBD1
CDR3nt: TGTGCCAGCAGGGACAACGACAGGGGGCGCGGTGCTTTCTTT
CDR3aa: CASRDNDRGRGAFF

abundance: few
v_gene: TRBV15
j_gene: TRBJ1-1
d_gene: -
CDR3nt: TGTGCCACCAGCAGAGATCGGCGGGAAACTGAAGCTTTCTTT
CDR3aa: CATSRDRRETEAFF

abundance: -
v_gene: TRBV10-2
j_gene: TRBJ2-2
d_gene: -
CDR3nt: TGCGCCGGAAGTACGCCGAACACCGGGGAGCTGTTTTTT
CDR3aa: CAGSTPNTGELFF

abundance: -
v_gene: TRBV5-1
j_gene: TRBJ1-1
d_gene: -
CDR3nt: TGCGCCAGCAGCTTCGATACAGGGATGAACGCTGAAGCTTTCTTT
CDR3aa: CASSFDTGMNAEAFF

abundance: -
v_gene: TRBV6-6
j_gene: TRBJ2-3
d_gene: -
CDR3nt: TGTGCCAGCCGCGGACCCGGCACAGATACGCAGTATTTT
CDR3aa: CASRGPGTDTQYF